This TCR beta chain was identified in a study of cytomegalovirus exposure and HLA in healthy donors. 60 Vbeta and 13 Jbeta primers were used in PCR. Only in-frame clones appear in the TCRdb table, and some are missing; sequencing was by immunoSEQ multiplex PCR. The sample lists more than 150,000 clones, more than 70% occurring once. CDR1 is SGHTA, CDR2 FQGNSA, per germline. V was shortened by 7 bases and J by 1 base, with 15 bases between the two germline ends. This CDR3 spans 15 amino acids. The source material was PBMCs. This receptor was taken from a woman between 35 and 50 years old in good health and CMV-seropositive. The chain links TRBV7-2 to TRBJ2-3; D might be TRBD1 (5 bases). The CDR3 here is CASTTPQTGTDTQYF. CDR3 nucleotide sequence: TGTGCCAGCACGACCCCACAGACAGGCACAGATACGCAGTATTTT.